This TCR beta chain was recovered during a study of blood T cell repertoires in COVID-19. Study-level information: T cells, B-cell-depleted T cells, or PBMCs supplied cDNA or gDNA.

Germline values: CDR1 KGHSH, CDR2 LQKENI. Trimming left V 2 bases short and J 7 bases short, with 12 bases between. The CDR3 is 14 residues long. Profiling relied on immunoSEQ multiplex PCR, and the TCRdb table lists in-frame clones only, not all of them. The top ten hold more than 3% of the sample, which has more than 300,000 clones, approximately 89% seen once. The sequence came from a woman between 18 and 29 years old who had recovered from COVID-19. Material for sequencing was peripheral blood. The rearrangement uses TRBV18 and TRBJ2-1, with D possibly being TRBD1 (5 bases). CDR3 DNA sequence: TGTGCCAGCTCACCAGGGGCTAGAAATAATGAGCAGTTCTTC. This encodes CASSPGARNNEQFF.